This TCR beta chain was sequenced in a study of blood T cell repertoires in COVID-19. This CDR3 is built from 14 residues. V lost 5 bases, J lost 4 bases, and 11 bases lay in between. CDR1 is SGHVS, CDR2 FNYEAQ, per germline. Produced via immunoSEQ multiplex PCR; TCRdb's table is partial and in-frame only. This sample has around 200,000 clones, with around 79% found just once. The chain uses TRBV7-6 and TRBJ2-2; tentatively, D is TRBD2 (5 bases). This TCR derives from a woman aged 45-65 years with acute or convalescent COVID-19. The specimen was peripheral blood. The CDR3 is CASSPARATGELFF. The CDR3 nucleotides read TGTGCCAGCAGCCCCGCGAGGGCCACCGGGGAGCTGTTTTTT.